This TCR beta chain was identified during a study of low-dose radiotherapy and immunotherapy resistance in tumors. Study-level information: Each two-week cycle included intravenous cyclophosphamide 200 mg/m2, given one day before radiation and immunotherapy.

With a constant-region primer and a V-primer adapter, TCRs were subjected to approximately 20 PCR cycles of amplification. TCRdb independently ran MiXCR on the reads; one entry per CDR3 protein. The repertoire has some 52,000 distinct CDR3 sequences, approximately 31% of them found once; the top ten carry around 8%. V lost 4 bases and J lost 1; bases outside the gene matches: 1. The CDR3 extends over 15 amino acids. The germline gives CDR1 MRHNA, CDR2 SNTAGT. In this sample, this clonotype turned up many times. The time point is: after trial treatment. Treatment of the sample: LDRT plus nivolumab, ipilimumab, low-dose cyclophosphamide and aspirin (RACIN trial).

The TCR originated in a male donor with rectosigmoid adenocarcinoma. The chain has TRBV6-4 and TRBJ2-5, with 12 nucleotides matching TRBD2. Material: PBMCs, obtained after low-dose radiotherapy plus immunotherapy. The CDR3 spells CASSASGGAQETQYF. The CDR3 nucleotides read TGTGCCAGCAGTGCTAGCGGGGGGGCCCAAGAGACCCAGTACTTC.